This entry is about one T cell receptor beta chain. This entry comes from a study of blood T cell repertoires in COVID-19. Study as a whole: From T cells, B-cell-depleted T cells, or PBMCs came the material, which was cDNA or gDNA.

In the original analysis: Amplification of reference gene primers was used by the study to estimate nucleated cell counts. Profiled with immunoSEQ multiplex PCR; TCRdb holds only in-frame clones, not every one. V, J and clone size derive from that table, while D and trimming were established from the DNA sequence. Here the sample spans around 170,000 clones, approximately 85% being singletons. In germline, CDR1 is SGHTA, CDR2 FQGNSA. V was pared by 0 bases and J by 1 base, with 8 bases between. This CDR3 region has 15 residues. Residents of around 24 US areas, aged about 18 to 95 years, made up the participants. Symptom resolution, clearance, or two negative PCRs marked the recovered donors of Cohort 3.

Sequenced: PBMCs or T cells enriched from blood (not recorded which). The chain uses TRBV7-2 and TRBJ2-3; D might be TRBD1 (5 bases). The sequence was collected from a woman aged 30 to 39 who had recovered from COVID-19. CDR3 loop: CASSLAGPRTDTQYF. The CDR3 nucleotides read TGTGCCAGCAGCTTAGCGGGGCCGCGCACAGATACGCAGTATTTT.